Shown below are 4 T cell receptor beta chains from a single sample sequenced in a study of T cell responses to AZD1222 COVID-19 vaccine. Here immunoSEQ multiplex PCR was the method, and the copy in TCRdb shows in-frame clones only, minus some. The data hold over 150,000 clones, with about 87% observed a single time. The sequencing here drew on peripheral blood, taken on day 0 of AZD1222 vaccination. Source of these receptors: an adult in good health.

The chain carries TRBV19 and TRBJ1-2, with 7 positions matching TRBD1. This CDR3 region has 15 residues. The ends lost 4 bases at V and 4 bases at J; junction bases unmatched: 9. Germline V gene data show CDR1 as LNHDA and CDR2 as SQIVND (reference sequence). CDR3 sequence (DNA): TGTGCCAGTAGTAGCCCCGGGCAGGGGGTCTATGGCTACACCTTC. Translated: CASSSPGQGVYGYTF.

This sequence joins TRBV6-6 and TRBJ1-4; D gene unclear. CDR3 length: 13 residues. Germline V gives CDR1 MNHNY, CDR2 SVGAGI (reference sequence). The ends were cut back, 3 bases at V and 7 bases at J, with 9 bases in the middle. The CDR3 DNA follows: TGTGCCAGCAGTTATGGGATTATTGAAAAACTGTTTTTT. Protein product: CASSYGIIEKLFF.

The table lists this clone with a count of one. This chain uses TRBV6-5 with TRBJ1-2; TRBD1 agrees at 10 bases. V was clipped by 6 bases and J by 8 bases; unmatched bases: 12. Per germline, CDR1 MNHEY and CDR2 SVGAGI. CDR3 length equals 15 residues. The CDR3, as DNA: TGTGCCAGCAGACTCGGACAGGGGGAGGGAGGGGGCTACACCTTC. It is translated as CASRLGQGEGGGYTF.

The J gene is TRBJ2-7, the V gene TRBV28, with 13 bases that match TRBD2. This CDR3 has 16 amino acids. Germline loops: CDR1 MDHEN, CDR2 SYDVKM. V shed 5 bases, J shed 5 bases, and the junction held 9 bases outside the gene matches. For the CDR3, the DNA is TGTGCCAGCAGTCCCCCAACTAGCGGGGGGGCCCACGAGCAGTACTTC. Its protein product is CASSPPTSGGAHEQYF.